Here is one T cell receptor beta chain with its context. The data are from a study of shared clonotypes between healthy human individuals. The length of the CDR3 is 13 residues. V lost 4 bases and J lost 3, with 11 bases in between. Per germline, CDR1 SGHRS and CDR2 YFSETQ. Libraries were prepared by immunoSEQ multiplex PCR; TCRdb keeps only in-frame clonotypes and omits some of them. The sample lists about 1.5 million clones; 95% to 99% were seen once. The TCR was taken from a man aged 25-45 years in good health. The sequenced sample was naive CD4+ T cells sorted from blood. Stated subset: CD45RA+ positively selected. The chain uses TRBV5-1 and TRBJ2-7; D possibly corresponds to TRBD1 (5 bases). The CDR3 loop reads CASSPGHLYEQYF. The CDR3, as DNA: TGCGCCAGCAGCCCCGGACATCTCTACGAGCAGTACTTC.